The 11 T cell receptor beta chains listed next were all sequenced from one sample in a study of cytomegalovirus exposure and HLA in healthy donors. Both 60 Vbeta primers and 13 Jbeta primers went into the PCR. The assay was immunoSEQ multiplex PCR, and TCRdb's table has in-frame clones only and misses some. The sample lists approximately 88,000 clones, 50% to 80% occurring once. Sequenced input: PBMCs. Receptors originate from a man in his fifties or sixties in good health and CMV-seronegative.

The table lists this clone with a few counts. The CDR3 loop is CASSFGGDTDTQYF. The CDR3 DNA reads TGTGCCAGCAGCTTCGGGGGTGACACAGATACGCAGTATTTT. The chain recombines TRBV5-6 with TRBJ2-3; a weak D match, TRBD2 (6 bases). The germline V gene encodes CDR1 SGHDT and CDR2 YYEEEE. The V end was cut by 2 bases, the J end by 2 bases, with 9 bases between. The CDR3 totals 14 residues.

With respect to this clone: One end of the junction fails to match germline, which may point to a read error. V and J are TRBV7-7 and TRBJ2-2, with 10 bases lining up with TRBD2. The germline V gene encodes CDR1 SSHAT and CDR2 FNYEAQ (reference sequence). The CDR3 loop spans 17 amino acids. The CDR3 bases are TGTGCTAGCAGCTTAGTAGCGGGGGGCCCTGGAACCGGGGAGCTGTTTTTT. Amino acid sequence: CASSLVAGGPGTGELFF. The full variable domain, with the rest looked up from reference TRBV7-7 and TRBJ2-2, is GAGVSQSPRYKVTKRGQDVTLRCDPISSHATLYWYQQALGQGPEFLTYFNYEAQPDKSGLPSDRFSAERPEGSISTLTIQRTEQRDSAMYRCASSLVAGGPGTGELFFGEGSRLTVL.

V is TRBV14 and J is TRBJ2-2; D uncertain. This CDR3 spans 13 amino acids. Trimming removed 4 bases at V and 9 bases at J, with 12 bases between. Per germline, CDR1 SGHDN and CDR2 FVKESK. This CDR3 reads CASSPDLGWELFF. The CDR3 DNA follows: TGTGCCAGCAGCCCCGACCTAGGATGGGAGCTGTTTTTT.

The chain employs TRBV28 and TRBJ1-5; 7 positions agree with TRBD1. Germline V gene data show CDR1 as MDHEN and CDR2 as SYDVKM. The junction had 13 bases not matched to a gene; V was cut back by 0 bases and J by 5 bases. This CDR3 has 18 amino acids. Here the CDR3 DNA reads TGTGCCAGCAGTTTATGGGCAAGAAGGGGGGACAGACATCAGCCCCAGCATTTT. The encoded protein is CASSLWARRGDRHQPQHF.

The chain uses TRBV5-6 and TRBJ2-1; D gene unclear. The germline CDR1 and CDR2 sequences are SGHDT and YYEEEE. The CDR3 covers 12 residues. With 6 bases removed from V and 7 bases from J, the gap between germline ends came to 11 bases. For the CDR3, the DNA is TGTGCCAGCACTGGGCCCACGAATGAGCAGTTCTTC. Protein: CASTGPTNEQFF.

This sequence joins TRBV30 and TRBJ2-5; D might be TRBD1 (5 bases). Germline values: CDR1 GTSNPN, CDR2 SVGIG (reference sequence). The CDR3 consists of 15 residues. Trimming took off 0 bases at V and 4 bases at J, with 15 bases between the two ends. The CDR3 spells CAWSVGRRFRETQYF. The CDR3, as DNA: TGTGCCTGGAGTGTGGGGCGGCGCTTTAGAGAGACCCAGTACTTC.

The chain carries TRBV5-4 and TRBJ1-1, with D uncertain. This CDR3 has 14 amino acids. Germline V gene lookup returns CDR1 SGHNT and CDR2 YYREEE (reference sequence). The V gene lost 2 bases and the J gene lost 1 base, with 9 bases spanning the gap. In DNA, the CDR3 is TGTGCCAGCAGCTTATCTGGCAAGAACACTGAAGCTTTCTTT. Its translation: CASSLSGKNTEAFF.

The chain recombines TRBV2 with TRBJ1-1, with a tentative D call TRBD1 (5 bases). This CDR3 region has 14 residues. V was cut by 7 bases and J by 5 bases, with 17 bases left in between. The V gene's germline CDR1 is SNHLY and CDR2 FYNNEI. CDR3 protein: CASMKGRPETEAFF. The CDR3 bases are TGTGCCAGCATGAAGGGGCGTCCAGAGACTGAAGCTTTCTTT.

The chain carries TRBV11-2 and TRBJ1-3; 8 nucleotides match TRBD1. The CDR3 has 15 residues. V was clipped by 4 bases and J by 4 bases; unmatched bases: 6. Germline-derived CDR1 and CDR2 are SGHAT and FQNNGV. The CDR3 loop is CASSSYRDRGNTIYF. CDR3 nucleotide sequence: TGTGCCAGCAGCTCATACCGGGACAGGGGAAACACCATATATTTT.

This rearrangement joins TRBV20-1 to TRBJ2-7; D is ambiguous. The CDR3 is made up of 10 amino acids. Trimming left V 5 bases short and J 6 bases short, with 8 bases between. Per the germline V gene, CDR1 is DFQATT and CDR2 is SNEGSKA (reference sequence). Here the CDR3 DNA reads TGCAGTGCTGTTTCTTCCGAGCAGTACTTC. This sequence encodes CSAVSSEQYF.

The genes are TRBV18 and TRBJ1-2, with 7 bases aligning to TRBD1. The CDR3 spans 16 residues. V shed 2 bases and J 6 bases; nucleotides not matched to a gene: 12. The germline CDR1 and CDR2 sequences are KGHSH and LQKENI. CDR3 DNA: TGTGCCAGCTCACCAATTCAGGGGACAGTGAATGATGGCTACACCTTC. Amino acids: CASSPIQGTVNDGYTF.